Following are 22 T cell receptor beta chains from one sample sequenced in a study of CXCR3-negative and CXCR3-positive naive CD8 T cells. The libraries of TRB cDNA were prepared using 5' RACE with UMI labels. TCRdb reprocessed the 5' RACE reads and stores each CDR3 protein as one record, lacking DNA. This sample carries some 41,000 distinct CDR3 sequences, with 1.5% to 2% going to the ten biggest clones. What was sequenced was naive CXCR3- CD8+ T cells from blood. Regarding subset: CD45RO-CCR7+CD27+CD95- naive CD8+ T cells lacking CXCR3 (TNR3-). These receptors were taken from a human donor in good health. Some clones in this sample may be carry-over from other donors' samples.

The rearrangement joins TRBV3-1 to TRBJ2-7; TCRdb's D gene call, TRBD2, goes unchecked for lack of DNA. This CDR3 region has 15 residues. Germline loops: CDR1 LGHDT, CDR2 YNNKEL (reference sequence). CDR3 region: CASSLPGLAGAEQYF.

The chain combines TRBV6-6 with TRBJ1-2; TCRdb outputs TRBD1, but without DNA this stays unchecked. The CDR3 covers 13 residues. Germline V gene data show CDR1 as MNHNY and CDR2 as SVGAGI (reference sequence). The chain's CDR3 is CASSSQGNYGYTF.

The CDR3 protein is CASSGLAGADYEQYF. This chain links TRBV12-3 or TRBV12-4 with TRBJ2-7; TCRdb picks TRBD2, but there is no DNA to check that call. The CDR3 has 15 residues.

This chain links TRBV29-1 with TRBJ2-2; TCRdb picks TRBD1, but there is no DNA to check that call. CDR1 is SQVTM, CDR2 ANQGSEA, per germline. This CDR3 region has 14 residues. CDR3 protein: CSVAGGGTPGELFF.

The rearrangement joins TRBV7-8 to TRBJ1-2; with no DNA, the TCRdb D assignment of TRBD1 cannot be verified. From germline, CDR1 is SGHVS and CDR2 FQNEAQ. The CDR3 is 16 residues long. CDR3 in amino acids: CASSSHPAGGNYGYTF.

V is TRBV28 and J is TRBJ2-1. This CDR3 region has 13 residues. Germline V lookup: CDR1 MDHEN, CDR2 SYDVKM. The CDR3 is CASSFSPANEQFF.

This chain uses TRBV6-5 with TRBJ2-5; no DNA is available, so the TRBD1 call from TCRdb remains unchecked. Germline-derived CDR1 and CDR2 are MNHEY and SVGAGI. CDR3 size: 14 residues. CDR3 sequence: CASSPRTGLETQYF.

The chain is built from TRBV19 and TRBJ2-3; TCRdb proposes TRBD1, but this gene call is untestable without DNA. Germline CDR1 and CDR2: LNHDA and SQIVND (reference sequence). The CDR3 has 16 amino acids. The CDR3 sequence: CASSPHPTGVTDTQYF.

The chain joins TRBV7-9 to TRBJ1-2. The CDR3 has 16 residues. CDR1 and CDR2 from the germline V gene are SEHNR and FQNEAQ (reference sequence). The CDR3 protein is CASSSARAGTWDGYTF.

This chain uses TRBV25-1 with TRBJ2-7; the TCRdb call, TRBD2, lacks DNA for checking. The germline gives CDR1 MGHDK, CDR2 SYGVNS. The CDR3 has 17 amino acids. The CDR3: CASSEWTSGGAAYEQYF.

The rearrangement joins TRBV29-1 to TRBJ1-1; TCRdb's assignment of TRBD1 cannot be checked, as there is no DNA. This CDR3 region has 13 residues. Germline V CDR1 and CDR2: SQVTM, ANQGSEA. The CDR3 loop reads CSVEPQGGTEAFF.

The rearrangement joins TRBV28 to TRBJ2-2. Germline CDR1 and CDR2: MDHEN and SYDVKM. The CDR3 spans 15 residues. CDR3 sequence reads: CASSWVLTNTGELFF.

The rearrangement uses TRBV20-1 and TRBJ2-1; TCRdb's D call, TRBD2, is unchecked because there is no DNA. The CDR3 runs to 14 residues. Germline CDR1 is DFQATT and CDR2 is SNEGSKA (reference sequence). The CDR3 spells CSARGTSGGAVQFF.

The rearrangement joins TRBV27 to TRBJ2-1; the TRBD2 assignment by TCRdb is unverifiable without DNA. The germline gives CDR1 MNHEY, CDR2 SMNVEV (reference sequence). The CDR3 covers 16 residues. CDR3 amino acids: CASSLRTSGGLNEQFF.

This rearrangement joins TRBV6-2 or TRBV6-3 to TRBJ2-1; TCRdb designates TRBD1, a call that cannot be tested without DNA. The CDR3 loop spans 16 amino acids. From germline, CDR1 is MNHEY and CDR2 SVGEGT. The CDR3: CASSYFGTPKPHEQFF.

The rearrangement links TRBV9 to TRBJ1-1; TCRdb proposes TRBD1, but this gene call is untestable without DNA. The CDR3 extends over 12 amino acids. Germline CDR1 is SGDLS and CDR2 is YYNGEE. This chain's CDR3 is CASSTGGTEAFF.

This chain links TRBV20-1 with TRBJ1-1. Germline V gene data show CDR1 as DFQATT and CDR2 as SNEGSKA (reference sequence). This CDR3 is built from 13 residues. The CDR3 spells CSAKETLNTEAFF.

V gene TRBV7-2 combines with J gene TRBJ1-1. The CDR3 is 11 residues long. Germline V gene data show CDR1 as SGHTA and CDR2 as FQGNSA. The CDR3 loop is CASTGNTEAFF. Filled out from reference TRBV7-2 and TRBJ1-1, the complete variable domain reads GAGVSQSPSNKVTEKGKDVELRCDPISGHTALYWYRQSLGQGLEFLIYFQGNSAPDKSGLPSDRFSAERTGGSVSTLTIQRTQQEDSAVYLCASTGNTEAFFGQGTRLTVV.

The chain uses TRBV5-1 and TRBJ2-1. CDR1 is SGHRS, CDR2 YFSETQ, per germline. The CDR3 has 12 residues. The CDR3 here is CASSFDPSEQFF.

V is TRBV9 and J is TRBJ1-4; TCRdb names TRBD1, which stays unverified in the absence of DNA. CDR1 and CDR2 (germline): SGDLS, YYNGEE. The CDR3 sequence is 14 residues long. CDR3 in amino acids: CASSLDPGGTELFF. The full variable domain, in which reference TRBV9 and TRBJ1-4 provide the parts outside the CDR3, is DSGVTQTPKHLITATGQRVTLRCSPRSGDLSVYWYQQSLDQGLQFLIQYYNGEERAKGNILERFSAQQFPDLHSELNLSSLELGDSALYFCASSLDPGGTELFFGSGTQLSVL.

The V and J genes are TRBV29-1 and TRBJ2-5; TCRdb calls TRBD2, which cannot be checked without DNA. The CDR3 totals 14 residues. Germline lookup yields CDR1 SQVTM and CDR2 ANQGSEA. The CDR3 sequence: CSVVASGGAETQYF.

V usage is TRBV7-6 and J usage is TRBJ2-7; TCRdb designates TRBD1, a call that cannot be tested without DNA. This CDR3 has 15 amino acids. CDR1 SGHVS and CDR2 FNYEAQ come from the germline V gene. The CDR3 protein is CASSLGGGSIYEQYF.